A selection of T cell receptor beta chains follows, all from one sample in a study of CXCR3-negative and CXCR3-positive naive CD8 T cells. TCRdb reprocessed the 5' RACE reads and reports one entry per CDR3 protein, with no DNA. Its table records some 150,000 distinct CDR3 sequences. The sequenced sample consisted of naive CXCR3+ CD8+ T cells from blood. Receptors were obtained from a human donor in good health. Some clones in this sample may be carry-over from other donors' samples. Each CDR3 is given with its conserved first and last residue.

j_gene	v_gene	CDR3aa
TRBJ2-3	TRBV12-3/TRBV12-4	CAISRGRGVDTQYF
TRBJ2-3	TRBV19	CATSGGPTDTQYF
TRBJ2-7	TRBV6-1	CASSELGTGPYEQYF
TRBJ2-1	TRBV6-2/TRBV6-3	CASSYSSTAGVPYNEQFF
TRBJ1-1	TRBV19	CASSAGSEMNTEAFF
TRBJ1-5	TRBV4-1	CASSHSGAQPQHF
TRBJ2-5	TRBV27	CASSLSLERPEEETQYF
TRBJ1-1	TRBV19	CASSIASRGIAEAFF
TRBJ2-7	TRBV27	CASSLRGGAAYEQYF
TRBJ2-7	TRBV12-3/TRBV12-4	CASSLSVKQGSSYEQYF
TRBJ1-1	TRBV12-3/TRBV12-4	CASRGGNTEAFF
TRBJ2-7	TRBV7-9	CATWRGESSYEQYF
TRBJ1-1	TRBV7-9	CASSLAIPNTEAFF
TRBJ2-1	TRBV28	CASSLLALTGEQFF
TRBJ1-5	TRBV3-1	CASSQGTAGQPQHF
TRBJ2-7	TRBV4-3	CASSQESTPTLHEQYF
TRBJ2-5	TRBV6-2/TRBV6-3	CASGGLQETQYF
TRBJ2-3	TRBV20-1	CSARGLAGDEPTDTQYF
TRBJ2-5	TRBV7-9	CASSLAAGPGETQYF
TRBJ2-1	TRBV29-1	CTARGRADHEQFF
TRBJ2-7	TRBV29-1	CSVKGLTGQGGKAYEQYF
TRBJ1-1	TRBV6-5	CASSYSGMNTEAFF
TRBJ2-3	TRBV7-9	CASSLVGDTQYF
TRBJ2-2	TRBV12-5	CASGLVSLEGMNTGELFF
TRBJ2-7	TRBV28	CASSLLPSTGADEQYF
TRBJ2-7	TRBV6-2/TRBV6-3	CASTTPMNEQYF
TRBJ2-1	TRBV15	CATSDRAYNEQFF
TRBJ2-5	TRBV20-1	CSARAFSGQETQYF
TRBJ1-2	TRBV12-3/TRBV12-4	CASSLAHGTGTNYGYTF
TRBJ2-7	TRBV18	CASSTEAYEQYF
TRBJ2-7	TRBV28	CASTLNSPMWPYEQYF
TRBJ1-1	TRBV10-3	CAISEGQLNTEAFF
TRBJ2-1	TRBV5-3	CARKLIEPGGPYNEQFF
TRBJ2-2	TRBV4-1	CASSHLRPTGELFF
TRBJ2-2	TRBV12-3/TRBV12-4	CASIRAGELFF
TRBJ2-1	TRBV28	CASSQPRLPYNEQFF
TRBJ2-3	TRBV7-9	CASSLSGGASDTQYF
TRBJ1-1	TRBV5-1	CASSLIGELNTEAFF
TRBJ1-3	TRBV7-9	CASSLQGSSGNTIYF
TRBJ2-3	TRBV12-3/TRBV12-4	CASSRQEVDTQYF
TRBJ1-5	TRBV28	CASSSRVPTQPQHF
TRBJ1-2	TRBV7-6	CASSLGSGYDGYTF
TRBJ2-5	TRBV15	CATSRGGEETQYF
TRBJ2-3	TRBV20-1	CSGAPLNTDTQYF
TRBJ1-5	TRBV12-3/TRBV12-4	CASRGQVGGNQPQHF
TRBJ2-1	TRBV6-5	CASSAGLAGPRTQQFF
TRBJ2-5	TRBV21-1	CASITWISGQGEETQYF
TRBJ2-3	TRBV28	CASILRRERPDTQYF
TRBJ2-7	TRBV6-9	CASSAGTGRPYEQYF
TRBJ1-2	TRBV29-1	CSVLGTGGLYGYTF